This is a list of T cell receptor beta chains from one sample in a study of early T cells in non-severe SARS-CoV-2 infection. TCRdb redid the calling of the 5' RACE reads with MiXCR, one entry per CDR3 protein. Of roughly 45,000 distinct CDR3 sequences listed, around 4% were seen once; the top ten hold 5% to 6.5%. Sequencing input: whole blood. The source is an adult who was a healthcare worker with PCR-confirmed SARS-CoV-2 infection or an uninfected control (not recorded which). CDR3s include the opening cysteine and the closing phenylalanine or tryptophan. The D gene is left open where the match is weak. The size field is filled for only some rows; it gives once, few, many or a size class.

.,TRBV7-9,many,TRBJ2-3,TGTGCCAGCAGCTTAGATTCGGGAGATACGCAGTATTTT,CASSLDSGDTQYF
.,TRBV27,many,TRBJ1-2,TGTGCCAGCAGTTCACCCGGGGACGACTATGGCTACACCTTC,CASSSPGDDYGYTF
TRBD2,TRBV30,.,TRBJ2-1,TGTGCCTGGGGGGGGAGGGCGGATGAGCAGTTCTTC,CAWGGRADEQFF
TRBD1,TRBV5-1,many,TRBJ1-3,TGCGCCAGCAGCTTGACCTTTGGGACAGCAACCTCTGGAAACACCATATATTTT,CASSLTFGTATSGNTIYF
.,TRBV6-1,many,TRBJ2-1,TGTGCCAGCAGGGAAGAAACTAGGCACAATGAGCAGTTCTTC,CASREETRHNEQFF
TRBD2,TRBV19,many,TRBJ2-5,TGTGCCAGTAGTACCCGACTAGCGGGAGTCCAGGAGACCCAGTACTTC,CASSTRLAGVQETQYF
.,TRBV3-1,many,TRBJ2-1,TGTGCCAGCAGCGCAACCGGGACCGAGCAGTTCTTC,CASSATGTEQFF
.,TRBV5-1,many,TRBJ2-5,TGCGCCAGCAGCTTGGTTGTAGGCATCGCGAAGACCCAGTACTTC,CASSLVVGIAKTQYF
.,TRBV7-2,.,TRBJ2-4,TGTGCCAGCAGCTCTCCCAATTACGGTTTTGGAATTCAGTACTTC,CASSSPNYGFGIQYF
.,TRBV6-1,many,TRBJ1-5,TGTGCCAGCAGTGAAAGCGCGTACAACAATCAGCCCCAGCATTTT,CASSESAYNNQPQHF
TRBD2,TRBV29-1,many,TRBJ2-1,TGCAGCGTTCGCGGGACTAGCGGGAGGCCGACAGGTGAGCAGTTCTTC,CSVRGTSGRPTGEQFF
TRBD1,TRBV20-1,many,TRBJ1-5,TGCAGTGCTAGAGATCGAGTGGGACAGAATAGCAATCAGCCCCAGCATTTT,CSARDRVGQNSNQPQHF
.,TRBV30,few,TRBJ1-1,TGTGCCTGGAGATTCGGGGTCGACACTGAAGCTTTCTTT,CAWRFGVDTEAFF
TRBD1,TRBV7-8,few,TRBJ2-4,TGTGCCAGCAGCCCTGGACAGGGGAGAAACATTCAGTACTTC,CASSPGQGRNIQYF
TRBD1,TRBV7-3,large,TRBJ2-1,TGTGCCAGCAGCCTACAGGGACAGGGGGATGAAAAGCAGTTCTTC,CASSLQGQGDEKQFF